The 27 T cell receptor beta chains reported below all come from one sample, sequenced in a study of CD8 T cells in ankylosing spondylitis. From the 5' RACE reads, TCRdb called clonotypes with MiXCR, one entry per CDR3 protein. The sample records around 130,000 distinct CDR3 sequences, 15% to 20% being singletons. The antigens of these receptors remain unknown. Regarding the study as a whole: The study identified a TCR beta motif of under ten highly homologous variants that appeared characteristic of ankylosing spondylitis blood.

Sequenced material: blood, either unsorted or a sorted T cell fraction (not recorded which). The source of these receptors is a male donor with ankylosing spondylitis.

The CDR3 region has the DNA TGTGCCAGCAGCTTAGAAGGACAGGGGTTAAGCGAGCAGTACTTC. Its translation is CASSLEGQGLSEQYF. V usage is TRBV7-6 and J usage is TRBJ2-7; TRBD1 aligns across 9 bases. There are 15 residues in the CDR3. V gave up 1 base and J gave up 6 bases; unmatched junction bases: 7. CDR1 is SGHVS, CDR2 FNYEAQ, per germline.

This chain joins TRBV15 and TRBJ2-5; TRBD2 aligns across 7 bases. The length of the CDR3 is 17 residues. After removal of 8 bases from V and 5 bases from J, the junction contained 20 bases not matched to a gene. CDR1 and CDR2 from the germline V gene are LNHNV and YYDKDF (reference sequence). In DNA form, the CDR3 reads TGTGCCACCTCCCTGGCGGGCGGGAGTGATTATAAGGAGACCCAGTACTTC. It is translated as CATSLAGGSDYKETQYF.

V gene TRBV4-1 combines with J gene TRBJ2-7, with D perhaps matching TRBD1 (6 bases). Per the germline V gene, CDR1 is MGHRA and CDR2 is YSYEKL. The V end lost 4 bases, the J end lost 3 bases, and 13 bases lay between the germline ends. The length of the CDR3 is 14 residues. CDR3: CASSLPGQNYEQYF. CDR3 in DNA: TGCGCCAGCAGCCTCCCGGGACAAAACTACGAGCAGTACTTC.

The chain uses TRBV9 and TRBJ2-7; D unresolved. The CDR3 runs 13 residues. V shed 0 bases and J shed 2 bases, with 6 bases lying between them. Germline CDR1 SGDLS, CDR2 YYNGEE. CDR3 nucleotides: TGTGCCAGCAGCGTAGGTTCCCCCTACGAGCAGTACTTC. Amino acid sequence: CASSVGSPYEQYF.

V usage is TRBV12-3 or TRBV12-4 and J usage is TRBJ2-3; perhaps TRBD2 as D (6 bases). V lost 6 bases and J lost 1, with 14 bases in between. The CDR3 loop spans 15 amino acids. CDR3 in DNA: TGTGCCAGCAGCCGACGGGGGAAGGGCACAGATACGCAGTATTTT. Protein product: CASSRRGKGTDTQYF.

The chain combines TRBV7-9 with TRBJ1-1; D is possibly TRBD1 (5 bases). The germline V gene encodes CDR1 SEHNR and CDR2 FQNEAQ (reference sequence). This CDR3 is 14 amino acids long. Trimming cost V 1 base and J 4 bases, with 10 bases left between them. The CDR3 DNA sequence: TGTGCCAGCAGCTTAGTTGGTAGGGGCACTGAAGCTTTCTTT. Its protein product is CASSLVGRGTEAFF.

This clonotype showed up just a few times. The chain employs TRBV14 and TRBJ2-2; D not certain. Trimming shortened V by 4 bases and J by 6 bases, and 9 bases separated the two germline ends. Germline-derived CDR1 and CDR2 are SGHDN and FVKESK. CDR3 length equals 13 residues. CDR3 DNA: TGTGCCAGCAGCCCCCACCACCCCGGGGAGCTGTTTTTT. This sequence encodes CASSPHHPGELFF.

This clonotype occurred a few times. V gene TRBV2 combines with J gene TRBJ2-6; no definite D call. The CDR3 is 17 amino acids. V was cut by 6 bases and J by 0 bases, with 15 bases left in between. Per germline, CDR1 SNHLY and CDR2 FYNNEI. The CDR3 region is CASRVGLLDSGANVLTF. CDR3 DNA sequence: TGTGCCAGCAGAGTAGGGTTATTGGACTCTGGGGCCAACGTCCTGACTTTC.

This clonotype has just a few counts. This chain links TRBV20-1 with TRBJ2-1; 11 bases agree with TRBD2. The CDR3 spans 13 residues. Unmatched junction bases numbered 6, after V lost 6 bases and J lost 8 bases. The germline CDR1 and CDR2 sequences are DFQATT and SNEGSKA (reference sequence). This CDR3 reads CSAGTSGWDEQFF. The DNA for the CDR3 is TGCAGTGCCGGGACTAGCGGCTGGGATGAGCAGTTCTTC.

This clonotype showed up just a few times. The V gene is TRBV28, the J gene TRBJ1-2; unclear D gene. Trimming left V 2 bases short and J 4 bases short, with 14 bases between. The CDR3 sequence is 15 residues long. From germline, CDR1 is MDHEN and CDR2 SYDVKM. The CDR3 coding sequence is TGTGCCAGCAGTTTAAGTGAACAGACCTTCTATGGCTACACCTTC. It codes for CASSLSEQTFYGYTF.

The chain carries TRBV29-1 and TRBJ2-3; D gene ambiguous. CDR3 size: 12 residues. Trimming removed 8 bases at V and 3 bases at J, with 12 bases between. The germline gives CDR1 SQVTM, CDR2 ANQGSEA. The CDR3 here is CSNGPSTDTQYF. The CDR3 nucleotides read TGCAGCAATGGGCCCTCTACAGATACGCAGTATTTT.

This clonotype was counted only a few times. For the CDR3, the DNA is TGCGCCAGCAGCTTGGAGGGCGACAGAACCTACGAGCAGTACTTC. Its translation is CASSLEGDRTYEQYF. The genes are TRBV5-1 and TRBJ2-7; tentative D call: TRBD1 (5 bases). This CDR3 region has 15 residues. V gave up 0 bases and J gave up 2 bases, with 12 bases separating them. The V gene's germline CDR1 is SGHRS and CDR2 YFSETQ.

V is TRBV20-1 and J is TRBJ1-2; D might be TRBD1 (5 bases). The germline V gene encodes CDR1 DFQATT and CDR2 SNEGSKA (reference sequence). The CDR3 extends over 14 amino acids. The V end lost 3 bases, the J end lost 7 bases, and 18 bases lay between the germline ends. CDR3 coding DNA: TGCAGTGCTAGTCGTGGGGGAGATGGGTCTGGCTACACCTTC. Amino acid sequence: CSASRGGDGSGYTF.

J is TRBJ2-7 and V is TRBV7-9; 7 bases fit TRBD2. Germline trimming cut 5 bases from V and 6 bases from J; bases unmatched to any gene: 13. The CDR3 consists of 15 residues. CDR1 SEHNR and CDR2 FQNEAQ come from the germline V gene (reference sequence). CDR3 nucleotide sequence: TGTGCCAGCAGCCCCTCCGGGACTACCCTTTCCGAGCAGTACTTC. This sequence encodes CASSPSGTTLSEQYF.

The chain links TRBV15 to TRBJ2-3; possibly TRBD1 or TRBD2 for D (5 bases each). This CDR3 is 15 amino acids long. Trimming stripped 4 bases from V and 3 bases from J, with 14 bases between. CDR1 is LNHNV and CDR2 is YYDKDF in the germline V gene (reference sequence). CDR3 sequence reads: CATSNRDGPTDTQYF. The CDR3 bases are TGTGCCACCAGCAACCGGGACGGCCCTACAGATACGCAGTATTTT.

The genes are TRBV3-1 and TRBJ2-2, with TRBD2 matching 11 bases. J was trimmed by 3 bases and V by 8 bases; bases with no gene match: 2. Per germline, CDR1 LGHDT and CDR2 YNNKEL (reference sequence). The CDR3 is 14 amino acids. CDR3 nucleotide sequence: TGTGCCAGCCTAGCGGGAGGCTACACCGGGGAGCTGTTTTTT. Translated: CASLAGGYTGELFF.

The sample holds a few counts of this clonotype. The chain links TRBV9 to TRBJ2-7; 10 bases align to TRBD2. V lost 4 bases, J lost 6 bases, and 10 bases stayed unmatched. This CDR3 has 15 amino acids. In germline, CDR1 is SGDLS, CDR2 YYNGEE. The CDR3 DNA follows: TGTGCCAGCAGCCCCTATAGGGTAGCGGGAGGCGAGCAGTACTTC. Translation: CASSPYRVAGGEQYF.

CDR3 region: CASSPPGNEQFF. CDR3 sequence (DNA): TGTGCCAGCAGCCCGCCAGGCAATGAGCAGTTCTTC. The V call is TRBV7-9, the J call TRBJ2-1; D not certain. Germline V gives CDR1 SEHNR, CDR2 FQNEAQ (reference sequence). V was pared by 5 bases and J by 6 bases, with 8 bases between. CDR3 size: 12 residues.

V gene TRBV7-9 combines with J gene TRBJ2-7; the D is unclear. This CDR3 comprises 16 residues. V was clipped by 6 bases and J by 4 bases, with 22 bases between them. In germline, CDR1 is SEHNR, CDR2 FQNEAQ (reference sequence). The CDR3 loop reads CASSPTLPGPKYEQYF. The DNA for the CDR3 is TGTGCCAGCAGTCCCACTTTGCCAGGACCTAAGTACGAGCAGTACTTC.

The chain links TRBV7-9 to TRBJ1-2, with TRBD1 identical over 10 bases. The CDR3 spans 12 residues. Germline CDR1 reads SEHNR; CDR2 reads FQNEAQ (reference sequence). V trimming: 5 bases; J trimming: 8 bases; junction bases outside the gene matches: 2. The CDR3 DNA reads TGTGCCAGCAGCGACAGGGGGCTCGGCTACACCTTC. It is translated as CASSDRGLGYTF.

This clonotype came up a few times. CDR3 sequence: CASSYRGEENTEAFF. DNA for the CDR3: TGCGCCAGCAGTTATCGGGGGGAGGAGAACACTGAAGCTTTCTTT. The chain has TRBV5-1 and TRBJ1-1; D is possibly TRBD1 (5 bases). Trimming removed 5 bases from V and 1 base from J, with 15 bases in between. This CDR3 is 15 amino acids long. Per the germline V gene, CDR1 is SGHRS and CDR2 is YFSETQ.

The chain joins TRBV4-3 to TRBJ1-2; the D is unclear. Germline CDR1 reads LGHNA; CDR2 reads YSLEER. This CDR3 comprises 14 residues. The ends were cut back, 3 bases at V and 1 base at J, with 9 bases in the middle. CDR3 coding DNA: TGCGCCAGCAGCCAGTCGGACGGTAACTATGGCTACACCTTC. This gives the protein CASSQSDGNYGYTF.

The chain has TRBV7-8 and TRBJ2-7; 11 bases fit TRBD2. With 5 bases clipped from V and 3 bases from J, the junction kept 6 bases outside the gene matches. The CDR3 runs 15 residues. Germline V gene data show CDR1 as SGHVS and CDR2 as FQNEAQ. For the CDR3, the DNA is TGTGCCAGCAGCACCGGGACTAGCGGCCTCTACGAGCAGTACTTC. Its protein product is CASSTGTSGLYEQYF.

The chain links TRBV12-3 or TRBV12-4 to TRBJ2-1, with D perhaps matching TRBD2 (5 bases). V was pared by 6 bases and J by 0 bases, with 12 bases between. CDR3 length equals 15 residues. CDR3 protein: CASRQAESSYNEQFF. CDR3 sequence (DNA): TGTGCCAGCAGGCAAGCGGAGAGCTCCTACAATGAGCAGTTCTTC.

The chain links TRBV15 to TRBJ2-7, with 8 bases that match TRBD2. After removal of 3 bases from V and 6 bases from J, the junction contained 10 bases not matched to a gene. Germline loops: CDR1 LNHNV, CDR2 YYDKDF (reference sequence). The CDR3 has 15 residues. DNA for the CDR3: TGTGCCACCAGCAGTACAGCAGCGGGAGTCTCCGAGCAGTACTTC. It codes for CATSSTAAGVSEQYF.

This clonotype showed up many times. This chain joins TRBV29-1 and TRBJ2-7; D is unresolved. This CDR3 spans 12 amino acids. The germline V gene encodes CDR1 SQVTM and CDR2 ANQGSEA. V was pared by 1 base and J by 6 bases, with 10 bases between. Here the CDR3 DNA reads TGCAGCGTTGAAGTCCCGAAAGGCGAGCAGTACTTC. Translated, it gives CSVEVPKGEQYF.

This sequence joins TRBV7-3 and TRBJ2-2; weak D call: TRBD2 (6 bases). Germline CDR1 and CDR2: SGHTA and FQGTGA. V was pared by 5 bases and J by 6 bases, with 10 bases between. The CDR3 contains 13 residues. This CDR3 reads CASSLRLAGELFF. CDR3 coding DNA: TGTGCCAGCAGCCTCCGACTAGCCGGGGAGCTGTTTTTT.